This TCR beta chain derives from a study of T cells expressing NK-cell markers. Turning to this clonotype: The target antigen is unknown.

The CDR3 totals 15 residues. Germline assignment: CDR1 SEHNR and CDR2 FQNEAQ (reference sequence). Reprocessing the 5' RACE reads, TCRdb reports a single entry for every CDR3 protein and omits DNA. The sample data list approximately 170,000 distinct CDR3 sequences. Points from the study as a whole: A handful of donors likewise had their CD3+CD56-NKG2C+ fraction led by these clonotypes.

The chain carries TRBV7-9 and TRBJ1-2; absent DNA, TCRdb's TRBD1 call cannot be checked. The sample was blood T cells: a sorted CD56 or NKG2C T cell subset, CD4+ or CD8+ T cells, or bulk PBMC T cells (not recorded which). This receptor was obtained from a man aged 18 to 69 in good health. This CDR3 is CASSKTPGENYGYTF.